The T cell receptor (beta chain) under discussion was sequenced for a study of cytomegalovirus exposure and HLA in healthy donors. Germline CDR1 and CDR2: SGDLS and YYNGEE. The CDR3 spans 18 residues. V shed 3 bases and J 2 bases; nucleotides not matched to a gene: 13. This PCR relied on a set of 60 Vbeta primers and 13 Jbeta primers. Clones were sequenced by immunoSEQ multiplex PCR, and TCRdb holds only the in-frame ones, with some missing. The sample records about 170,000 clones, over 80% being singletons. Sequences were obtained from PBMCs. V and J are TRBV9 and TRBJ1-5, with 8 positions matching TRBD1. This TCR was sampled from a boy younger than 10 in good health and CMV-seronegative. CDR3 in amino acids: CASSEGGPQGGGNQPQHF. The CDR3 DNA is TGTGCCAGCAGCGAGGGGGGACCACAGGGGGGAGGCAATCAGCCCCAGCATTTT.